The 29 T cell receptor beta chains listed next were all sequenced from one sample in a study of shared clonotypes between healthy human individuals. Sequencing used immunoSEQ multiplex PCR; TCRdb keeps in-frame clones, though not all of them. The repertoire holds roughly 380,000 clones, with about 97% as singletons. Source material: memory CD8+ T cells sorted from blood. The sample's subset: CD45RO+ cells pooled with CCR7-negative TemRA cells. These receptors all stem from a man aged 25-45 years in good health.

V gene TRBV6-5 combines with J gene TRBJ2-7; 7 bases are a match to TRBD1. The J segment lost 0 bases and the V segment lost 5 bases, leaving 4 bases of the junction unmatched. The CDR3 totals 14 residues. Germline CDR1 reads MNHEY; CDR2 reads SVGAGI. CDR3 DNA: TGTGCCAGCAGTCGTCGGGACAGCTCCTACGAGCAGTACTTC. It translates to CASSRRDSSYEQYF.

The V gene is TRBV10-3, the J gene TRBJ2-1; D perhaps matches TRBD2 (6 bases). With 9 bases removed from V and 7 bases from J, the gap between germline ends came to 10 bases. Germline CDR1 and CDR2: ENHRY and SYGVKD. The CDR3 is 11 residues long. The CDR3 region is CAIAGWNEQFF. DNA for the CDR3: TGTGCCATTGCGGGATGGAATGAGCAGTTCTTC.

The chain uses TRBV5-4 and TRBJ2-1; 14 nucleotides line up with TRBD2. The trim removed 0 bases at V and 5 bases at J, leaving 13 bases unmatched. Germline CDR1 and CDR2: SGHNT and YYREEE (reference sequence). The CDR3 has 20 residues. The CDR3 region is CASSLGGGTSGRGRDNEQFF. CDR3 bases: TGTGCCAGCAGCTTGGGGGGAGGGACTAGCGGGAGAGGCCGCGACAATGAGCAGTTCTTC.

This chain joins TRBV30 and TRBJ2-4; D remains unclear. V lost 2 bases and J lost 1, with 15 bases in between. The CDR3 is made up of 16 amino acids. CDR1 GTSNPN and CDR2 SVGIG come from the germline V gene (reference sequence). The CDR3 protein is CAWSPPISSAKNIQYF. The CDR3 DNA is TGTGCCTGGAGTCCCCCTATCAGTTCTGCCAAAAACATTCAGTACTTC. Supplemented by reference TRBV30 and TRBJ2-4, the full variable domain reads SQTIHQWPATLVQPVGSPLSLECTVEGTSNPNLYWYRQAAGRGLQLLFYSVGIGQISSEVPQNLSASRPQDRQFILSSKKLLLSDSGFYLCAWSPPISSAKNIQYFGAGTRLSVL.

The chain couples TRBV19 to TRBJ1-1; no clear D. The V gene's germline CDR1 is LNHDA and CDR2 SQIVND (reference sequence). Trimming cost V 9 bases and J 1 base, with 9 bases left between them. The CDR3 is made up of 12 amino acids. CDR3 bases: TGTGCCAGCCAGTACCCGAACACTGAAGCTTTCTTT. Its protein is CASQYPNTEAFF.

This sequence joins TRBV28 and TRBJ2-1, with a possible D match to TRBD2 (6 bases). This CDR3 region has 17 residues. V was trimmed by 3 bases and J by 5 bases, leaving 20 bases between them. CDR1 and CDR2 from the germline V gene are MDHEN and SYDVKM. CDR3 nucleotide sequence: TGTGCCAGCAGTTTGCGGTACCTCGCGGGACCAAACAATGAGCAGTTCTTC. Residues: CASSLRYLAGPNNEQFF.

This clone was observed once. One end of the junction varies from germline; a read error may be responsible. This sequence joins TRBV4-1 and TRBJ1-1; no reliable D call. Germline V gene data show CDR1 as MGHRA and CDR2 as YSYEKL. The CDR3 is 14 residues long. DNA of the CDR3: TGCGCCAGCAGCAAAGACCGGGGGAACACTGAAGCTTTCTTT. Translation: CASSKDRGNTEAFF.

The table lists this clone with a count of one. CDR3 coding DNA: TGTGCCAGCAGTGATGGTATAAGATTTGGCTACACCTTC. Protein product: CASSDGIRFGYTF. This chain links TRBV6-1 with TRBJ1-2; D gene ambiguous. This CDR3 contains 13 residues. Germline V lookup: CDR1 MNHNS, CDR2 SASEGT. The V and J ends lost 3 bases and 7 bases respectively, with 12 bases between them.

The chain combines TRBV2 with TRBJ1-4; D possibly corresponds to TRBD1 (6 bases). There are 14 residues in the CDR3. Trimming pared 4 bases from V and 4 bases from J, leaving 10 bases between. CDR1 and CDR2 from the germline V gene are SNHLY and FYNNEI. For the CDR3, the DNA is TGTGCCAGCAGTGGACAGGCCTATAATGAAAAACTGTTTTTT. It encodes CASSGQAYNEKLFF.

The gene calls are TRBV28 and TRBJ2-7; 9 nucleotides line up with TRBD2. J lost 3 bases, V lost 2 bases, and 5 bases had no gene match. The CDR3 consists of 15 residues. CDR1 and CDR2 from the germline V gene are MDHEN and SYDVKM. CDR3 nucleotide sequence: TGTGCCAGCAGTTTAAAGTTAGCGGGAGTCTACGAGCAGTACTTC. It is translated as CASSLKLAGVYEQYF.

The V and J genes are TRBV14 and TRBJ2-1; D is uncertain. CDR1 and CDR2 (germline): SGHDN, FVKESK. Trimming pared 0 bases from V and 5 bases from J, leaving 5 bases between. The CDR3 totals 13 residues. This chain's CDR3 is CASSQDRDNEQFF. For the CDR3, the DNA is TGTGCCAGCAGCCAAGATCGGGACAATGAGCAGTTCTTC.

This clone was observed once. The CDR3 sequence is CASSEAGVETQYF. CDR3 DNA: TGCGCCAGCAGTGAGGCGGGAGTGGAGACCCAGTACTTC. This chain connects TRBV10-1 to TRBJ2-5, with 7 bases matching TRBD2. The CDR3 contains 13 residues. The trim removed 2 bases at V and 5 bases at J, leaving 2 bases unmatched. Germline V gene data show CDR1 as WNHNN and CDR2 as SYGVQD (reference sequence).

This chain links TRBV5-1 with TRBJ2-7; D not certain. V was clipped by 4 bases and J by 3 bases, with 5 bases between them. The CDR3 has 11 residues. The germline CDR1 and CDR2 sequences are SGHRS and YFSETQ. DNA of the CDR3: TGCGCCAGCAGCGGAAACTACGAGCAGTACTTC. Encoded protein: CASSGNYEQYF.

This clone has just one count. CDR3 sequence reads: CASSLGGGRAGKDTQYF. In nucleotides, the CDR3 is TGTGCCAGCAGCTTAGGGGGCGGGAGGGCCGGTAAAGATACGCAGTATTTT. The V call is TRBV7-3, the J call TRBJ2-3, with TRBD2 matching over 9 bases. Trimming cost V 2 bases and J 5 bases; bases outside gene matches: 11. This CDR3 spans 17 amino acids. Germline V gene data show CDR1 as SGHTA and CDR2 as FQGTGA.

The V and J genes are TRBV4-1 and TRBJ2-7, with D perhaps assigned TRBD1 or TRBD2 (5 bases each). CDR1 MGHRA and CDR2 YSYEKL come from the germline V gene. The germline V and J ends were trimmed by 0 bases and 7 bases, with 10 bases remaining between them. The CDR3 is 13 amino acids. CDR3 protein: CASSQERGGEQYF. In DNA, the CDR3 is TGCGCCAGCAGCCAAGAAAGGGGCGGGGAGCAGTACTTC.

This clone appeared once. The V and J genes are TRBV6-1 and TRBJ1-2; the match to TRBD1 covers 8 bases. Germline V gene sequence: CDR1 MNHNS, CDR2 SASEGT. This CDR3 is built from 14 residues. The V segment lost 2 bases and the J segment 4 bases; nucleotides outside the gene matches: 3. The CDR3 loop is CASSEWGTGYGYTF. The DNA of the CDR3 is TGTGCCAGCAGTGAATGGGGGACAGGCTATGGCTACACCTTC.

The chain recombines TRBV5-8 with TRBJ1-5, with D possibly TRBD1 on 6 matching bases. V was trimmed by 1 base and J by 4 bases, leaving 15 bases between them. Germline V gene lookup returns CDR1 SGHTS and CDR2 YDEGEE. There are 16 residues in the CDR3. Here the CDR3 reads CASSLRGGKGNQPQHF. CDR3 DNA: TGTGCCAGCAGCTTGAGAGGGGGTAAGGGTAATCAGCCCCAGCATTTT.

The chain joins TRBV6-1 to TRBJ2-5; no definite D call. V was trimmed by 6 bases and J by 4 bases, leaving 6 bases between them. CDR1 is MNHNS, CDR2 SASEGT, per germline. The CDR3 sequence is 11 residues long. CDR3 coding DNA: TGTGCCAGCAGAATCGGAGAGACCCAGTACTTC. This gives the protein CASRIGETQYF.

The V and J genes are TRBV13 and TRBJ2-5; 7 bases map to TRBD2. This CDR3 is 14 amino acids long. Looked up from germline, CDR1 is PRHDT and CDR2 is FYEKMQ (reference sequence). The J segment lost 7 bases and the V segment lost 1 base, leaving 6 bases of the junction unmatched. CDR3 sequence: CASSLAGLVGTQYF. The DNA of the CDR3 is TGTGCCAGCAGCTTAGCCGGACTAGTAGGGACCCAGTACTTC.

The chain uses TRBV18 and TRBJ1-1; D is unresolved. Trimming cost V 4 bases and J 3 bases, with 12 bases left between them. There are 14 residues in the CDR3. The germline gives CDR1 KGHSH, CDR2 LQKENI. DNA of the CDR3: TGTGCCAGCTCACAAATAGAGGTTTACACTGAAGCTTTCTTT. This gives the protein CASSQIEVYTEAFF.

The chain links TRBV2 to TRBJ1-2; 7 nucleotides line up with TRBD1. Germline values: CDR1 SNHLY, CDR2 FYNNEI. With V trimmed by 5 bases and J by 2 bases, 8 bases remained unmatched. The CDR3 extends over 15 amino acids. As DNA, the CDR3 is TGTGCCAGCAGTAGTCGGACAGGTCTCAACTATGGCTACACCTTC. Its protein is CASSSRTGLNYGYTF. Complete variable domain (other parts from reference TRBV2 and TRBJ1-2): EPEVTQTPSHQVTQMGQEVILRCVPISNHLYFYWYRQILGQKVEFLVSFYNNEISEKSEIFDDQFSVERPDGSNFTLKIRSTKLEDSAMYFCASSSRTGLNYGYTFGSGTRLTVV.

The V gene is TRBV4-2, the J gene TRBJ1-1, with 8 bases fitting TRBD1. Looked up from germline, CDR1 is LGHNA and CDR2 is YNFKEQ. The CDR3 has 16 amino acids. J was trimmed by 0 bases and V by 0 bases; bases with no gene match: 3. The CDR3 protein is CASSQDRGRMNTEAFF. The CDR3, as DNA: TGTGCCAGCAGCCAAGACAGGGGGCGCATGAACACTGAAGCTTTCTTT.

The chain recombines TRBV19 with TRBJ2-1, with 9 bases identical to TRBD2. Germline CDR1 is LNHDA and CDR2 is SQIVND (reference sequence). The V segment lost 4 bases and the J segment 9 bases; nucleotides outside the gene matches: 10. The CDR3 extends over 15 amino acids. CDR3 in DNA: TGTGCCAGTAGTACAGGGCGGACTAGCGAGGGTGAGCAGTTCTTC. Protein product: CASSTGRTSEGEQFF.

The chain uses TRBV4-1 and TRBJ2-7; 12 positions match TRBD2. CDR1 is MGHRA, CDR2 YSYEKL, per germline. V lost 1 base to trimming and J lost 6 bases; unmatched junction nucleotides: 4. The CDR3 is made up of 15 amino acids. Written as DNA, the CDR3 is TGCGCCAGCAGCCAAGGGACTAGCGGGAAGGGCGAGCAGTACTTC. The encoded protein is CASSQGTSGKGEQYF.

J is TRBJ2-5 and V is TRBV18; D could derive from TRBD1 or TRBD2 (5 bases each). Germline CDR1 reads KGHSH; CDR2 reads LQKENI. This CDR3 contains 11 residues. The germline V and J ends were trimmed by 6 bases and 12 bases, with 14 bases remaining between them. The DNA of the CDR3 is TGTGCCAGCTCGCAGGACGGGGCCAAGTACTTC. Translation: CASSQDGAKYF.

V usage is TRBV5-4 and J usage is TRBJ1-2; a weak D match, TRBD1 (6 bases). The CDR3 runs 11 residues. Deletions cut 1 base from V and 8 bases from J, with 6 bases between. Germline loops: CDR1 SGHNT, CDR2 YYREEE (reference sequence). CDR3 in DNA: TGTGCCAGCAGCTTGACAGGGGGCTACACCTTC. This gives the protein CASSLTGGYTF.

The V and J genes are TRBV7-3 and TRBJ2-2; D is possibly TRBD1 (6 bases). Between the trimmed V and J ends, which lost 2 bases and 6 bases, there was a span of 13 bases. The CDR3 contains 15 residues. Per germline, CDR1 SGHTA and CDR2 FQGTGA. The CDR3 reads CASSLYGGNPGELFF. The CDR3 DNA follows: TGTGCCAGCAGCTTATATGGGGGCAACCCCGGGGAGCTGTTTTTT.

CDR3 nucleotides: TGTGCCAGCAGCAAAATGCATATGCCACAAAGTCGGGCCAACGTCCTGACTTTC. Translated: CASSKMHMPQSRANVLTF. The V call is TRBV7-7, the J call TRBJ2-6; D is undetermined. The CDR3 covers 18 residues. V lost 5 bases and J lost 5, with 22 bases in between. CDR1 is SSHAT, CDR2 FNYEAQ, per germline (reference sequence).

The chain joins TRBV30 to TRBJ1-1, with TRBD1 identical over 11 bases. This CDR3 contains 16 residues. With 3 bases clipped from V and 0 bases from J, the junction kept 6 bases outside the gene matches. CDR1 and CDR2 from the germline V gene are GTSNPN and SVGIG (reference sequence). CDR3 amino acids: CAWSRWDRGMNTEAFF. In DNA, the CDR3 is TGTGCCTGGAGCAGATGGGACAGGGGGATGAACACTGAAGCTTTCTTT.